This TCR beta chain is from a study of blood T cells in healthy people across ages. Isolating PBMCs gave at least 7 million of these cells per sample. PCR was performed a second time for about 7 to 12 cycles using a sample-barcoded 5' primer and a J-beta primer mix. TCRdb recomputed calls from the 5' RACE reads with MiXCR, one row per CDR3 protein. Of about 640,000 distinct CDR3 sequences listed, roughly three fifths are singletons. V lost 5 bases and J 9 bases, leaving 11 bases between the germline ends. Germline V gene data show CDR1 as MDHEN and CDR2 as SYDVKM. This CDR3 region has 12 residues. In its sample, this clonotype was seen once.

Input material: blood. This chain links TRBV28 with TRBJ1-5; D unresolved. This receptor was taken from a man between 60 and 75 years old in good health. Written as DNA, the CDR3 is TGTGCCAGCAGTCCCCCCTCCTTGCCCCAGCATTTT. Amino acid sequence: CASSPPSLPQHF.